Each of the 27 T cell receptor beta chains below was sequenced from the same sample in a study of glioma-infiltrating T cells after dendritic cell vaccination. Some clones are missing from TCRdb's copy, which holds only in-frame ones; the method was immunoSEQ multiplex PCR. This table holds about 92,000 clones, 85% to 90% found once. This specimen was blood, taken before dendritic cell vaccination. These receptors were collected from a human donor with glioblastoma.

The V call is TRBV12-5, the J call TRBJ2-2; D is ambiguous. V was trimmed by 6 bases and J by 3 bases, leaving 8 bases between them. This CDR3 has 13 amino acids. Germline V lookup: CDR1 LGHNT, CDR2 FRNRAP. The DNA for the CDR3 is TGTGCTAGTGGGCTTTTAGACACCGGGGAGCTGTTTTTT. Protein sequence: CASGLLDTGELFF.

This chain links TRBV5-6 with TRBJ2-7, with D possibly TRBD1 on 5 matching bases. The CDR3 runs to 14 residues. CDR1 SGHDT and CDR2 YYEEEE come from the germline V gene. The ends were cut back, 1 base at V and 6 bases at J, with 14 bases in the middle. CDR3 residues: CASSLPGLPSEQYF. CDR3 sequence (DNA): TGTGCCAGCAGCTTGCCAGGGCTCCCGTCCGAGCAGTACTTC.

This chain uses TRBV27 with TRBJ2-1; 14 bases line up with TRBD2. Trimming cost V 6 bases and J 5 bases; bases outside gene matches: 3. This CDR3 has 15 amino acids. Per germline, CDR1 MNHEY and CDR2 SMNVEV (reference sequence). The CDR3 coding sequence is TGTGCCAGCAGGGGACTAGCGGGAGTTAACAATGAGCAGTTCTTC. The encoded protein is CASRGLAGVNNEQFF.

The J gene is TRBJ2-7, the V gene TRBV28, with D hard to call. Germline V CDR1 and CDR2: MDHEN, SYDVKM. The CDR3 is 13 residues long. V was trimmed by 6 bases and J by 0 bases, leaving 9 bases between them. The CDR3 loop reads CASSPGFSYEQYF. The CDR3 DNA follows: TGTGCCAGCAGCCCCGGGTTCTCCTACGAGCAGTACTTC.

The sample holds one count of this clone. The chain couples TRBV5-1 to TRBJ1-1, with 11 bases that match TRBD1. CDR1 is SGHRS and CDR2 is YFSETQ in the germline V gene. V shed 4 bases, J shed 8 bases, and the junction held 7 bases outside the gene matches. This CDR3 has 14 amino acids. The CDR3 spells CASSPGTGGREAFF. CDR3 sequence (DNA): TGCGCCAGCAGCCCTGGGACAGGGGGGAGGGAAGCTTTCTTT.

The chain recombines TRBV13 with TRBJ1-1; D remains unclear. V shed 2 bases and J shed 0 bases, with 10 bases lying between them. The CDR3 consists of 15 residues. Germline V CDR1 and CDR2: PRHDT, FYEKMQ (reference sequence). CDR3 in amino acids: CASSLIRRMNTEAFF. In DNA form, the CDR3 reads TGTGCCAGCAGCTTAATTCGGCGGATGAACACTGAAGCTTTCTTT.

V usage is TRBV7-9 and J usage is TRBJ2-1; D is uncertain. CDR3 size: 11 residues. Per the germline V gene, CDR1 is SEHNR and CDR2 is FQNEAQ (reference sequence). V lost 10 bases and J lost 9, with 13 bases in between. The CDR3 sequence: CANGPSREQFF. CDR3 DNA sequence: TGTGCCAATGGGCCCAGTCGTGAGCAGTTCTTC.

The chain has TRBV9 and TRBJ2-2; possibly TRBD2 for D (7 bases). Trimming shortened V by 4 bases and J by 5 bases, and 12 bases separated the two germline ends. This CDR3 is built from 14 residues. CDR1 is SGDLS and CDR2 is YYNGEE in the germline V gene. The CDR3 is CASSWGGQTGELFF. For the CDR3, the DNA is TGTGCCAGCAGCTGGGGGGGGCAAACCGGGGAGCTGTTTTTT.

This rearrangement joins TRBV27 to TRBJ1-1; 7 bases are shared with TRBD1. This CDR3 is built from 14 residues. CDR1 and CDR2 from the germline V gene are MNHEY and SMNVEV (reference sequence). The junction had 5 bases not matched to a gene; V was cut back by 6 bases and J by 1 base. The CDR3 is CASSLRQGNTEAFF. Written as DNA, the CDR3 is TGTGCCAGCAGCCTAAGACAGGGGAACACTGAAGCTTTCTTT.

This clone has just a few counts. The chain uses TRBV28 and TRBJ1-2, with D hard to call. Germline assignment: CDR1 MDHEN and CDR2 SYDVKM. The CDR3 is 14 residues long. Trimming took 6 bases from V and 5 from J, leaving 16 bases between them. Here the CDR3 reads CASSPNRVTYGYTF. The DNA of the CDR3 is TGTGCCAGCAGCCCTAACAGAGTTACTTATGGCTACACCTTC.

The chain employs TRBV4-3 and TRBJ1-1, with D possibly being TRBD1 (5 bases). V was trimmed by 1 base and J by 2 bases, leaving 11 bases between them. The CDR3 runs to 15 residues. The germline V gene encodes CDR1 LGHNA and CDR2 YSLEER. The CDR3 reads CASSQGQLVNTEAFF. In nucleotides, the CDR3 is TGCGCCAGCAGCCAAGGACAGCTTGTTAACACTGAAGCTTTCTTT.

This chain connects TRBV21-1 to TRBJ2-5; TRBD1, the table's D call, lacks a check against the DNA. TRBV21-1 is a documented pseudogene. This CDR3 spans 12 amino acids. DNA of the CDR3: TGTGCCAGCAGCAGCAGGGCGACCACCCAGTACTTC. It is translated as CASSSRATTQYF.

This sequence joins TRBV5-1 and TRBJ1-2; 7 bases map to TRBD1. V dropped 3 bases and J dropped 6; count of bases not matched to a gene: 5. Germline V gene data show CDR1 as SGHRS and CDR2 as YFSETQ. The CDR3 totals 13 residues. The DNA for the CDR3 is TGCGCCAGCAGCTCACAGGGGAAGGATGGCTACACCTTC. Residues: CASSSQGKDGYTF.

The chain recombines TRBV18 with TRBJ2-1, with D perhaps TRBD1 (5 bases). Germline-derived CDR1 and CDR2 are KGHSH and LQKENI. The CDR3 loop spans 14 amino acids. V was trimmed by 3 bases and J by 5 bases, leaving 11 bases between them. CDR3 sequence: CASSPTDLNNEQFF. The CDR3 bases are TGTGCCAGCTCACCGACAGATTTAAACAATGAGCAGTTCTTC.

This clone was seen only once. This rearrangement joins TRBV29-1 to TRBJ1-1, with 7 bases identical to TRBD1. This CDR3 comprises 13 residues. Trimming removed 1 base from V and 2 bases from J; junction bases left unmatched: 1. Germline CDR1 reads SQVTM; CDR2 reads ANQGSEA. CDR3 protein: CSVEGTGNTEAFF. CDR3 nucleotide sequence: TGCAGCGTTGAAGGGACAGGAAACACTGAAGCTTTCTTT.

V gene TRBV5-4 combines with J gene TRBJ1-6; D gene unclear. The CDR3 spans 13 residues. Trimming took 0 bases from V and 7 from J, leaving 5 bases between them. Germline V gene data show CDR1 as SGHNT and CDR2 as YYREEE (reference sequence). The DNA for the CDR3 is TGTGCCAGCAGCTTGGACTACAATTCACCCCTCCACTTT. It is translated as CASSLDYNSPLHF.

The chain is built from TRBV4-3 and TRBJ1-4; D unresolved. V was cut by 1 base and J by 5 bases, with 11 bases left in between. Germline assignment: CDR1 LGHNA and CDR2 YSLEER. There are 15 residues in the CDR3. In nucleotides, the CDR3 is TGCGCCAGCAGCCAAGGGGAGACGGGAAATGAAAAACTGTTTTTT. Its translation: CASSQGETGNEKLFF.

The chain recombines TRBV6-6 with TRBJ1-4; D is perhaps TRBD1 (5 bases). V lost 0 bases to trimming and J lost 6 bases, with 14 bases between them. Germline CDR1 MNHNY, CDR2 SVGAGI (reference sequence). The length of the CDR3 is 16 residues. CDR3 in DNA: TGTGCCAGCAGTTACTCGATTGGGGGGTTTGATGAAAAACTGTTTTTT. It yields the protein CASSYSIGGFDEKLFF.

This clone was seen just once. The chain links TRBV29-1 to TRBJ2-3; D possibly corresponds to TRBD1 (6 bases). Germline loops: CDR1 SQVTM, CDR2 ANQGSEA. Trimming stripped 3 bases from V and 3 bases from J, with 10 bases between. This CDR3 contains 13 residues. CDR3 in amino acids: CSVDLQGTDTQYF. The CDR3 DNA is TGCAGCGTTGATTTGCAGGGGACAGATACGCAGTATTTT.

The chain combines TRBV19 with TRBJ2-3, with D maybe TRBD2 (7 bases). Germline CDR1 LNHDA, CDR2 SQIVND (reference sequence). The CDR3 extends over 15 amino acids. V was cut by 2 bases and J by 2 bases, with 11 bases left in between. CDR3 sequence (DNA): TGTGCCAGTAGTATACGGGGGGCGTACACAGATACGCAGTATTTT. Translation gives CASSIRGAYTDTQYF.

The V gene is TRBV15, the J gene TRBJ2-5, with TRBD1 matching over 7 bases. The V segment lost 8 bases and the J segment 5 bases; nucleotides outside the gene matches: 14. This CDR3 is built from 15 residues. Germline-derived CDR1 and CDR2 are LNHNV and YYDKDF (reference sequence). CDR3 loop: CATEPEYRGRETQYF. CDR3 coding DNA: TGTGCCACCGAGCCCGAATACAGGGGACGGGAGACCCAGTACTTC. The complete variable domain, with remaining parts taken from reference TRBV15 and TRBJ2-5, reads DAMVIQNPRYQVTQFGKPVTLSCSQTLNHNVMYWYQQKSSQAPKLLFHYYDKDFNNEADTPDNFQSRRPNTSFCFLDIRSPGLGDTAMYLCATEPEYRGRETQYFGPGTRLLVL.

This rearrangement joins TRBV4-1 to TRBJ2-7; 12 positions agree with TRBD1. The germline V gene encodes CDR1 MGHRA and CDR2 YSYEKL. The CDR3 totals 15 residues. The ends lost 2 bases at V and 5 bases at J; junction bases unmatched: 4. The CDR3 region is CASSQPGTGGHEQYF. The CDR3 nucleotides read TGCGCCAGCAGCCAACCCGGGACAGGGGGCCACGAGCAGTACTTC.

This clone was recorded only once. The chain combines TRBV6-5 with TRBJ1-1, with no clear D. CDR1 MNHEY and CDR2 SVGAGI come from the germline V gene. The ends were cut back, 6 bases at V and 0 bases at J, with 8 bases in the middle. The CDR3 contains 13 residues. The CDR3 DNA follows: TGTGCCAGCAGCAGTCAAATGAACACTGAAGCTTTCTTT. Protein: CASSSQMNTEAFF.

The rearrangement uses TRBV11-2 and TRBJ2-7, with 7 nucleotides matching TRBD1. With V trimmed by 5 bases and J by 1 base, 8 bases remained unmatched. Germline CDR1 reads SGHAT; CDR2 reads FQNNGV. This CDR3 is 15 amino acids long. Written as DNA, the CDR3 is TGTGCCAGCAGCCCGACAGGGATCACGTCCTACGAGCAGTACTTC. It codes for CASSPTGITSYEQYF.

A note on this clone: The same CDR3 arises from other DNA sequences in this sample as well. The chain links TRBV6-5 to TRBJ1-1; D perhaps matches TRBD1 (5 bases). The CDR3 is 14 amino acids. Trimming left V 2 bases short and J 0 bases short, with 7 bases between. Germline CDR1 reads MNHEY; CDR2 reads SVGAGI. The CDR3 region has the DNA TGTGCCAGCAGTTACGACAGATTGAACACTGAAGCTTTCTTT. It codes for CASSYDRLNTEAFF.

This clone was counted once. This chain uses TRBV28 with TRBJ1-4; 9 bases are a match to TRBD1. Unmatched junction bases numbered 3, after V lost 4 bases and J lost 6 bases. The CDR3 is made up of 14 amino acids. From germline, CDR1 is MDHEN and CDR2 SYDVKM. The CDR3 here is CASSSGTGYEKLFF. The CDR3 nucleotides are TGTGCCAGCAGTTCCGGGACAGGGTATGAAAAACTGTTTTTT.

The chain combines TRBV6-6 with TRBJ1-1; D perhaps matches TRBD1 (6 bases). CDR1 is MNHNY and CDR2 is SVGAGI in the germline V gene (reference sequence). V gave up 6 bases and J gave up 3 bases, with 14 bases separating them. CDR3 size: 14 residues. The CDR3 sequence: CASRTQGLHTEAFF. The CDR3, as DNA: TGTGCCAGCAGGACACAGGGTTTGCACACTGAAGCTTTCTTT.